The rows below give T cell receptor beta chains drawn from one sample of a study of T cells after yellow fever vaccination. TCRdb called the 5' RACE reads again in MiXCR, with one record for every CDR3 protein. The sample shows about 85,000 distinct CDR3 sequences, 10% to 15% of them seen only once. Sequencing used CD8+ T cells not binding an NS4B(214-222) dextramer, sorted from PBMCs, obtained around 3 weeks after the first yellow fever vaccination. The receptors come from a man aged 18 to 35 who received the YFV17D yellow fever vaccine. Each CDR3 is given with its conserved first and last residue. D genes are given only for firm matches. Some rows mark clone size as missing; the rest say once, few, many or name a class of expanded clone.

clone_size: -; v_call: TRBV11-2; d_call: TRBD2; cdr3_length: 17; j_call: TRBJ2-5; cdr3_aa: CASSLYPSGAFGETQYF; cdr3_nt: TGTGCCAGCAGCTTGTATCCTAGCGGGGCCTTCGGAGAGACCCAGTACTTC
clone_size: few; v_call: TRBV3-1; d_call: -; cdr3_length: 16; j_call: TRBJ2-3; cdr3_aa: CASTNGGYLSTDTQYF; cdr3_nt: TGTGCCAGCACCAACGGGGGATACCTCAGCACAGATACGCAGTATTTT
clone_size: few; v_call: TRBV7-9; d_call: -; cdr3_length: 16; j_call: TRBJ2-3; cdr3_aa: CASSPVGADHTDTQYF; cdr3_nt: TGTGCCAGCAGTCCCGTCGGGGCCGACCACACAGATACGCAGTATTTT
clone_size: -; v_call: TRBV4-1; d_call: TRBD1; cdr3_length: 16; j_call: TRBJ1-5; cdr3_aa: CASGDRGGSSNQPQHF; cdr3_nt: TGCGCCAGCGGCGACAGGGGGGGTAGTAGCAATCAGCCCCAGCATTTT
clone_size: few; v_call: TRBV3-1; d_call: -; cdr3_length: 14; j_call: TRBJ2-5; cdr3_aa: CASSLEGVVETQYF; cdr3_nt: TGTGCCAGCAGCCTAGAAGGAGTAGTCGAGACCCAGTACTTC
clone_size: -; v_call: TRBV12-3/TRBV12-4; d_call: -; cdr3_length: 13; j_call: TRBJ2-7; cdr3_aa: CASSFVDGAEQYF; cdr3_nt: TGTGCCAGCAGTTTCGTAGATGGGGCCGAGCAGTACTTC
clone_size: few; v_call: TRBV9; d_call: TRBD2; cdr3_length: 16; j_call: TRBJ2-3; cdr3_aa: CASSVVSSGDTDTQYF; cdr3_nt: TGTGCCAGCAGCGTAGTTTCTAGCGGGGACACAGATACGCAGTATTTT
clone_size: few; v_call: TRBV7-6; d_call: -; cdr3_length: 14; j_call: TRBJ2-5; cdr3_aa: CASSSEVRVETQYF; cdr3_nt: TGTGCCAGCAGCTCTGAGGTCAGGGTAGAGACCCAGTACTTC
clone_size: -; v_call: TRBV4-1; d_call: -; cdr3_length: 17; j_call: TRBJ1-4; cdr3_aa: CASSQARVGMQYEKLFF; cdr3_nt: TGCGCCAGCAGCCAAGCCCGGGTCGGCATGCAGTACGAAAAACTGTTTTTT
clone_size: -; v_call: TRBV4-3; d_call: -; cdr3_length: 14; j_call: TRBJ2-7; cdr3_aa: CASSQGTIPDEQYF; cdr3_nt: TGCGCCAGCAGCCAAGGTACTATTCCGGACGAGCAGTACTTC
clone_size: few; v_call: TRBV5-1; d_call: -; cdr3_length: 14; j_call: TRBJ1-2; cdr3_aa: CASSLEGGNYGYTF; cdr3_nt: TGCGCCAGCAGCTTGGAAGGGGGAAACTATGGCTACACCTTC
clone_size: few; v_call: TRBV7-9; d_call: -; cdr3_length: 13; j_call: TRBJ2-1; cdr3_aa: CASSSTGRYEQFF; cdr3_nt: TGTGCCAGCAGCTCCACAGGGAGGTATGAGCAGTTCTTC
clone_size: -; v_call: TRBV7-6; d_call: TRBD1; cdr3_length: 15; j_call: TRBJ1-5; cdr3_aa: CASSAGQGVNQPQHF; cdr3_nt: TGTGCCAGCAGCGCAGGACAGGGCGTCAATCAGCCCCAGCATTTT
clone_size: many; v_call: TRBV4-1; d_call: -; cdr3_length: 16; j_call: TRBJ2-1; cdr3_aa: CASSQVGFSSYNEQFF; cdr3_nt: TGCGCCAGCAGCCAAGTGGGGTTCTCTTCCTACAATGAGCAGTTCTTC
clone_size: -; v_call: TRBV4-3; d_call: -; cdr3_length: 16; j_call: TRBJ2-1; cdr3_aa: CASSQDLGSAYNEQFF; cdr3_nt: TGCGCCAGCAGCCAAGATCTAGGTAGCGCGTACAATGAGCAGTTCTTC
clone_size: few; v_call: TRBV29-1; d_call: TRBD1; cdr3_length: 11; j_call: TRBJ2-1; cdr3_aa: CSVPRGNEQFF; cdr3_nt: TGCAGCGTCCCCAGGGGGAATGAGCAGTTCTTC
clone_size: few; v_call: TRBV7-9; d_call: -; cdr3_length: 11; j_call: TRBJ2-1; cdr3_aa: CASSLGLAPFF; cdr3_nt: TGTGCCAGCAGCTTAGGATTGGCCCCCTTCTTC
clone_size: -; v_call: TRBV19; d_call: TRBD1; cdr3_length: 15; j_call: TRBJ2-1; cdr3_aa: CASSIAGTGNNEQFF; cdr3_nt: TGTGCCAGTAGTATCGCGGGGACAGGTAACAATGAGCAGTTCTTC
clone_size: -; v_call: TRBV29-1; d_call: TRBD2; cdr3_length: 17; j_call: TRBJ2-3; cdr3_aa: CSVEAPAGGNLGDTQYF; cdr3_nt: TGCAGCGTTGAAGCTCCTGCGGGGGGGAACCTCGGAGATACGCAGTATTTT
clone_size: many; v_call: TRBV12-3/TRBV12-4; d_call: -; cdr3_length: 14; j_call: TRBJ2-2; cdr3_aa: CASSLDSNTGELFF; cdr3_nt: TGTGCCAGCAGTTTAGATTCGAACACCGGGGAGCTGTTTTTT
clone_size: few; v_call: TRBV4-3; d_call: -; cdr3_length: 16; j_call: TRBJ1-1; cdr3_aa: CASSQDLGGGYTEAFF; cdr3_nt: TGCGCCAGCAGCCAAGATCTCGGGGGGGGATACACTGAAGCTTTCTTT
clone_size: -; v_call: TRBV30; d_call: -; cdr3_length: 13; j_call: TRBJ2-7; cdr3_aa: CAWSTGLSGEQYF; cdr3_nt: TGTGCCTGGAGCACGGGACTGAGCGGGGAGCAGTACTTC
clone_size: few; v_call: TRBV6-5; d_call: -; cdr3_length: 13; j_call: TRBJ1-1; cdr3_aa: CASSLGGATEAFF; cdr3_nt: TGTGCCAGCAGCCTAGGGGGGGCCACTGAAGCTTTCTTT
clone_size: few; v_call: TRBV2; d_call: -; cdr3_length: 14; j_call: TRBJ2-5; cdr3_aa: CASSGVTSGETQYF; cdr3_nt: TGTGCCAGCAGTGGCGTAACTTCGGGAGAGACCCAGTACTTC
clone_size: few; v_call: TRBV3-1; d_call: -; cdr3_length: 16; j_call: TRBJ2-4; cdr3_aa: CASSAGPAPAKNIQYF; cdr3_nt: TGTGCCAGCAGCGCGGGACCCGCACCCGCCAAAAACATTCAGTACTTC
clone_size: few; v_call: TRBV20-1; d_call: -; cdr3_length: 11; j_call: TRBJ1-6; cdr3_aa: CSASTHSPLHF; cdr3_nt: TGCAGTGCTAGTACCCATTCACCCCTCCACTTT
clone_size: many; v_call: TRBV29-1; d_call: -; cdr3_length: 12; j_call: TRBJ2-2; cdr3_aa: CSVVKNTGELFF; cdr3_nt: TGCAGCGTTGTTAAGAACACCGGGGAGCTGTTTTTT
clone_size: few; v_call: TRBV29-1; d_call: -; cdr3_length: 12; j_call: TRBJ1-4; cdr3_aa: CSVEGGAPGRFF; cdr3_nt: TGCAGCGTTGAAGGGGGCGCCCCCGGGAGGTTTTTT
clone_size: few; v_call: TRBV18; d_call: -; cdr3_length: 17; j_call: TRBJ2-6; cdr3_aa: CASSPRASHSGANVLTF; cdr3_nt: TGTGCCAGCTCACCAAGGGCAAGCCATTCCGGGGCCAACGTCCTGACTTTC
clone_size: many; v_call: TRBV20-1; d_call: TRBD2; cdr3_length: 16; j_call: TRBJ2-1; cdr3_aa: CSGKSVGTTRSNEQFF; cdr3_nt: TGCAGTGGAAAAAGCGTGGGGACTACCAGATCCAATGAGCAGTTCTTC